This T cell receptor beta chain came from a study of blood T cell repertoires in COVID-19. Study in general: Acute and convalescent COVID-19 specimens originated in the United States, Italy and Spain.

Residents of approximately 25 US areas, aged about 18 to 95 years, made up the participants. Assignments of participants to cohorts depended upon their own reported clinical history. Among Cohort 3 donors, those recovered had two negative PCRs, clearance, or symptom resolution. Libraries were prepared by immunoSEQ multiplex PCR; TCRdb keeps only in-frame clonotypes and omits some of them. The data hold approximately 200,000 clones, with 87% observed a single time. After removal of 7 bases from V and 8 bases from J, the junction contained 7 bases not matched to a gene. Germline V CDR1 and CDR2: MNHEY, SVGAGI. The CDR3 length is 13 residues.

The TCR comes from a young woman who had recovered from COVID-19. Source material: PBMCs or T cells enriched from blood (not recorded which). This chain joins TRBV6-5 and TRBJ1-2; 10 nucleotides match TRBD1. The DNA for the CDR3 is TGTGCCAGCATGCGACAGGGGGCGCGCGGCTACACCTTC. It encodes CASMRQGARGYTF.